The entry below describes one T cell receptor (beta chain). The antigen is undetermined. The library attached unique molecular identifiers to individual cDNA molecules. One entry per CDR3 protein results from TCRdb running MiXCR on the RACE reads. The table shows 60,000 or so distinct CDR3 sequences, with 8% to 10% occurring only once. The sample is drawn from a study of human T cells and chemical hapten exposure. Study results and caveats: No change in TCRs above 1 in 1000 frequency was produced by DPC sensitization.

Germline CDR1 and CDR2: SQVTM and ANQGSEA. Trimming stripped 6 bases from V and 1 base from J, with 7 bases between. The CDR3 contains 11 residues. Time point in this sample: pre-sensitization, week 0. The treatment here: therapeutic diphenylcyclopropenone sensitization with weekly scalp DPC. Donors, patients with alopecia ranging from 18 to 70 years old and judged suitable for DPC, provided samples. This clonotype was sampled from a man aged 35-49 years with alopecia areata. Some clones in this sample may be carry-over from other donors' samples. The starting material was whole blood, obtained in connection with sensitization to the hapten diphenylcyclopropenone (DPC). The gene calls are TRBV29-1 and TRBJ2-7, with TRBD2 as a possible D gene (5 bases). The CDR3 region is CSVSGSYEQYF. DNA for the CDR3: TGCAGCGTCTCGGGATCCTACGAGCAGTACTTC.